This TCR beta chain appears in the sequencing data of a study of cytomegalovirus exposure and HLA in healthy donors. About the study: In terms of ancestry, the Caucasian-associated cluster contained about 80% of the roughly 400 genotyped donors. General study results and limits: The availability of immune exposure information extended only to CMV serostatus.

Germline V gene lookup returns CDR1 MNHNS and CDR2 SASEGT. V shed 5 bases and J shed 4 bases, with 11 bases lying between them. The CDR3 extends over 13 amino acids. The PCR used 60 Vbeta and 13 Jbeta primers. Produced via immunoSEQ multiplex PCR; TCRdb's table is partial and in-frame only. The profile shows about 220,000 clones, 65% to 75% of them singletons. Points on this clone: The antigen is unknown.

This TCR was recovered from a woman in her 30s in good health and CMV-seronegative. The sequenced sample was PBMCs. The chain recombines TRBV6-1 with TRBJ1-2; D is ambiguous. The CDR3 spells CASSIGRFYGYTF. The CDR3 DNA reads TGTGCCAGCAGTATCGGCAGGTTCTATGGCTACACCTTC.